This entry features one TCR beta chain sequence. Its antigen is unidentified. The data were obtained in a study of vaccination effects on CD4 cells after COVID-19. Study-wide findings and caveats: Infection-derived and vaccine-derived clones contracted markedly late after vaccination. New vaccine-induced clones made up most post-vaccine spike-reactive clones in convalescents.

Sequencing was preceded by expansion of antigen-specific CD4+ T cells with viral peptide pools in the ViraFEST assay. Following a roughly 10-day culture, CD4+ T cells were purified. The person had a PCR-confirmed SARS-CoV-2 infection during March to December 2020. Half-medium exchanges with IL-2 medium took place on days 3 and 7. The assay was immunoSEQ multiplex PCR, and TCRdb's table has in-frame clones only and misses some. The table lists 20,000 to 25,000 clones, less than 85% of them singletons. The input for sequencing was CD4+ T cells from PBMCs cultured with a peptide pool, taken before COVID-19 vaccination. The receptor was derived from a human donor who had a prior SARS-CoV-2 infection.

The CDR3 sequence: CATKQPRINSPLHF. In nucleotides, the CDR3 is TGTGCCACCAAGCAGCCCCGTATTAATTCACCCCTCCACTTT. The V gene is TRBV10-3, the J gene TRBJ1-6; D gene unclear. With 10 bases removed from V and 6 bases from J, the gap between germline ends came to 16 bases. The CDR3 has 14 amino acids. The V gene's germline CDR1 is ENHRY and CDR2 SYGVKD.